The source of this T cell receptor beta chain is a study of OX40 agonist ivuxolimab in advanced cancers. Background on the whole study: The costimulatory receptor OX40 (CD134) was targeted by ivuxolimab, a fully human IgG2 agonistic monoclonal antibody. Intravenous ivuxolimab was administered to patients every 2 weeks at six dose levels: 0.01, 0.1, 0.3, 1.5, 3 and 10 mg/kg. Of the approximately 50 dose-escalation patients, hepatocellular carcinoma was present in about 20, melanoma in about 15, renal cell carcinoma in 9 and head and neck cancer in 9. A male proportion of around 81% and a mean age of about 60 years, ranging from roughly 23 to 80, were recorded for the dose-escalation cohort. Patients were allowed to have had prior anti-PD-1, anti-PD-L1 or anti-CTLA-4 therapy, and 40% to 45% of the dose-escalation patients had been treated with checkpoint inhibitors. Partial responses were achieved by three dose-escalation patients, of whom one had hepatocellular carcinoma and two had cutaneous melanoma. The point of sequencing TCRbeta in the periphery was to test whether ivuxolimab changed TCR sequence diversity and drove clonal T-cell expansion. The paper reports the monotherapy dose-escalation portion (N of about 54 patients) of the phase I ivuxolimab trial. The study at large found these results: The antigen specificity of the peripheral T cells that underwent clonal expansion was not determined. In the 0.1-3.0 mg/kg groups, partial responders were among the patients with the lowest normalized peripheral clonal expansion, particularly in CD8+ T cells. After ivuxolimab, more expanded clones were found on average in CD8+ T cells than in CD4+ T cells. At doses from 0.1 to 3.0 mg/kg, clonal expansion was seen in both CD4+ and CD8+ blood T cells between baseline and week 6. Low levels of normalized T-cell clonal expansion were also shown by some nonresponding patients.

Concerning this clone itself: This clone's antigen is unknown. Base qualities are not at hand, and no much larger clone is one base apart.

CDR1 LGHNA and CDR2 YNFKEQ were looked up in the germline V gene. Germline trimming amounts to 0 bases on V and 4 bases on J, with 9 as the count of junction bases outside the gene matches. The CDR3 runs 17 amino acids, cysteine and phenylalanine included. Only CDR3 DNA remains: 51 bases, in frame from the first base. Patients with autoimmune disease history or receiving systemic immunosuppression were excluded from the trial. Peripheral blood for TCR sequencing was drawn from every dose cohort at baseline, at cycle 4 day 1 and at cycle 7 day 1. Samples came from an open-label, multicenter, first-in-human phase I dose-escalation trial of ivuxolimab. Adults with locally advanced or metastatic head and neck squamous cell, hepatocellular, melanoma or renal cell carcinoma were enrolled in the trial. Before TCR sequencing, CD4+ and CD8+ T cells were separately sorted from peripheral blood. To sequence the TCRbeta CDR3 region, genomic DNA was isolated from the sorted cells. The immunoSEQ Assay was used to sequence the TCRbeta CDR3 regions. In TCRdb, the immuneACCESS table is reduced to in-frame sequences with V and J assigned. These tables do not hold every clone; where another copy was compared, an unresolved V gene accounts for under half, and the others remain unexplained. Within this sample are more than 50,000 clones, with approximately 90% of them counted one time only. In total, the top ten clones hold about 2% of the sample.

The source is an adult with an advanced solid tumor such as melanoma, head and neck, liver or kidney cancer. The rearranged chain carries TRBV4-2 and TRBJ2-3; TRBD2 lines up with 8 middle nucleotides. This sample comprised CD4+ or CD8+ T cells sorted from blood, obtained in a trial of the OX40 agonist ivuxolimab. The DNA sequence reads TGTGCCAGCAGCCAAGAGCCAAGTGCGGGGGGTTCAGATACGCAGTATTTT. This translates into CASSQEPSAGGSDTQYF.